This TCR beta chain derives from a study of blood T cell repertoires in COVID-19. Overall study: T cells, B-cell-depleted T cells, or PBMCs supplied cDNA or gDNA.

The germline CDR1 and CDR2 sequences are MGHRA and YSYEKL. CDR3 size: 15 residues. Trimming removed 5 bases at V and 6 bases at J, with 19 bases between. Per the original data handling: Amplified reference gene primers provided the basis for estimating nucleated cell counts. Profiling relied on immunoSEQ multiplex PCR, and the TCRdb table lists in-frame clones only, not all of them. Clone size and V and J calls were adopted from that table, with D and trimming inferred from the DNA. Of roughly 70,000 clones listed, roughly 88% are singletons. The sample consisted of peripheral blood. The receptor comes from a woman in her 70s with acute or convalescent COVID-19. The rearrangement links TRBV4-1 to TRBJ1-2, with no clear D. CDR3 residues: CASSSTDTPRHGYTF. The CDR3 DNA follows: TGCGCCAGCAGCTCAACTGACACTCCAAGGCATGGCTACACCTTC.